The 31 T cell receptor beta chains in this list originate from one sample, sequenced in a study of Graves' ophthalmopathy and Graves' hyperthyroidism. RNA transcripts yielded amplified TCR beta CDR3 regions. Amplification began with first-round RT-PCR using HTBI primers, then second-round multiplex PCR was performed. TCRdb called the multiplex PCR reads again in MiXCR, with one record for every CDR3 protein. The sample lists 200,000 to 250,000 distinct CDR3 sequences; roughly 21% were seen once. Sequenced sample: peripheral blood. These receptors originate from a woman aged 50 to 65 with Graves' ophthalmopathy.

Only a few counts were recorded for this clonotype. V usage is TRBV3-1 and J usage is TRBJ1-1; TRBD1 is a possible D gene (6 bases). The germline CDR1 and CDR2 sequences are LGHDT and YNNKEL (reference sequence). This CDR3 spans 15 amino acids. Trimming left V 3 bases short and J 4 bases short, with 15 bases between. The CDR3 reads CASSQGGARGTEAFF. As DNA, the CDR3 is TGTGCCAGCAGCCAGGGGGGGGCGAGGGGCACTGAAGCTTTCTTT.

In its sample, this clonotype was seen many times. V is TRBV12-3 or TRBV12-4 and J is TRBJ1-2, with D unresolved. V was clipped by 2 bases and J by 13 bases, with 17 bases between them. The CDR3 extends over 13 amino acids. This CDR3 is CASSLKYSTPFTF. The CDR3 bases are TGTGCCAGCAGTTTAAAATACTCGACCCCCTTCACCTTC.

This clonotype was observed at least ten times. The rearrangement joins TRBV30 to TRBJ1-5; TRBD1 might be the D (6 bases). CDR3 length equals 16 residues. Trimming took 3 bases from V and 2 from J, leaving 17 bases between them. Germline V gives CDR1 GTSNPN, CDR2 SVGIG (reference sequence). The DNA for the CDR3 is TGTGCCTGGAGCCTACGGGCAGGGGCGGGCAATCAGCCCCAGCATTTT. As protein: CAWSLRAGAGNQPQHF.

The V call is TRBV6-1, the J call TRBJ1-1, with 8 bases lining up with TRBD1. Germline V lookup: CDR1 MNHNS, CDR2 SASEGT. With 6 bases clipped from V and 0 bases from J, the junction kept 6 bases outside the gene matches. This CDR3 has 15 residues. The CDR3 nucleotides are TGTGCCAGCAGAGGCCCGGACAGGGTGAACACTGAAGCTTTCTTT. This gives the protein CASRGPDRVNTEAFF.

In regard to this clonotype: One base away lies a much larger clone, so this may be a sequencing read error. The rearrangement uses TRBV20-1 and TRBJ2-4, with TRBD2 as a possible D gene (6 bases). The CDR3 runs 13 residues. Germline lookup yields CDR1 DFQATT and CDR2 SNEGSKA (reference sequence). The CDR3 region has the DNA TGCAGTGCAGGACAACTAGCCAAAAACATTCAGGACTTC. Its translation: CSAGQLAKNIQDF.

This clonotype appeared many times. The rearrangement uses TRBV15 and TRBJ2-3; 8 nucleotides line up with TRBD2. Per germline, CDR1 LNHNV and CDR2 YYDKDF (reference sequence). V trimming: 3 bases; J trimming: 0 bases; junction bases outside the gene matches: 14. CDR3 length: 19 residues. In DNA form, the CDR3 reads TGTGCCACCAGCAGTAGTCGAGCGGGAGCTGGTCTAAGCACAGATACGCAGTATTTT. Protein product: CATSSSRAGAGLSTDTQYF.

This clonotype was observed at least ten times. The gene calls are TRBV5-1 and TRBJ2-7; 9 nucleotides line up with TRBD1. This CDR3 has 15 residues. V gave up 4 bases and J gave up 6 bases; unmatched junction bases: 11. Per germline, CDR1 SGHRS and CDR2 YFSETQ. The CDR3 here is CASSGQGQGVGEQYF. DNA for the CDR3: TGCGCCAGCAGCGGACAGGGACAGGGAGTGGGCGAGCAGTACTTC.

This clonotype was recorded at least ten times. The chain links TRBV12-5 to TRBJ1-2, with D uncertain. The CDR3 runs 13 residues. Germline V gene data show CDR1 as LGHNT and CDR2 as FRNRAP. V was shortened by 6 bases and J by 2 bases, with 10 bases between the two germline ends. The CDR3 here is CASGPDGNYGYTF. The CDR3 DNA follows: TGTGCTAGTGGCCCCGACGGAAACTATGGCTACACCTTC.

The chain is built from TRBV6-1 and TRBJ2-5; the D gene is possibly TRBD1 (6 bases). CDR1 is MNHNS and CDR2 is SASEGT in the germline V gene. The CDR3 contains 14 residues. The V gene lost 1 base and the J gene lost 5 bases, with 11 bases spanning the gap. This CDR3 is CASSEDRARETQYF. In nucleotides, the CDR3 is TGTGCCAGCAGTGAAGACAGGGCTAGGGAGACCCAGTACTTC.

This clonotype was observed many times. CDR3 residues: CASSFGAGRTTGEQYF. DNA for the CDR3: TGTGCCAGCAGCTTTGGGGCGGGACGGACTACGGGCGAGCAGTACTTC. The gene calls are TRBV11-2 and TRBJ2-7, with D maybe TRBD2 (6 bases). Germline CDR1 is SGHAT and CDR2 is FQNNGV. V lost 3 bases, J lost 6 bases, and 21 bases lay in between. The CDR3 extends over 16 amino acids.

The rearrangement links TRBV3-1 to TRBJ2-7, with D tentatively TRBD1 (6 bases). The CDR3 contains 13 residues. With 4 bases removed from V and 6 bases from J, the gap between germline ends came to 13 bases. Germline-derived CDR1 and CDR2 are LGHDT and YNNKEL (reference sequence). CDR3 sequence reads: CASSRPTGLEQYF. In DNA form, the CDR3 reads TGTGCCAGCAGCCGTCCTACAGGGCTCGAGCAGTACTTC.

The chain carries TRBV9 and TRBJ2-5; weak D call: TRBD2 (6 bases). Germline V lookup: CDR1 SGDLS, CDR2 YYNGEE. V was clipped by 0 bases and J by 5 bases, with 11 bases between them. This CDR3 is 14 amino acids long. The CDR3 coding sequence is TGTGCCAGCAGCGTAGTTGGGGGGTCGGAGACCCAGTACTTC. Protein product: CASSVVGGSETQYF.

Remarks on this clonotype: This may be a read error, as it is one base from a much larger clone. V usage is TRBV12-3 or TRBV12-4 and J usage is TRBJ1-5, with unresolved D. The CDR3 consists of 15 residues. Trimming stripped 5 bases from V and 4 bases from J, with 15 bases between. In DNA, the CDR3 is TGTGCCAGCAGTCTCCGGGCAGCCTCTAATCAGCCCCAGCATTTT. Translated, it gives CASSLRAASNQPQHF.

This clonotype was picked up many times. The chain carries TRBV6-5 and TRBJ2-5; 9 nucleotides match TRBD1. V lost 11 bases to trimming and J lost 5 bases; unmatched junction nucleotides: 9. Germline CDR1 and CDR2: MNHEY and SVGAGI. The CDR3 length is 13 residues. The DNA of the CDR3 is TGTGCCGTACCGGGACAGGGTTGGGAGACCCAGTACTTC. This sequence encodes CAVPGQGWETQYF.

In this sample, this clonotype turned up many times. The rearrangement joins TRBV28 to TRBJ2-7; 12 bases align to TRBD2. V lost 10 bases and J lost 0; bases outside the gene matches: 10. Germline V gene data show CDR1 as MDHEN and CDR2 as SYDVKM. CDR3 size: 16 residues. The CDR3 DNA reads TGTGCCACCTCCGGGACTAGCGGGCACTTCTCCTACGAGCAGTACTTC. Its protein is CATSGTSGHFSYEQYF.

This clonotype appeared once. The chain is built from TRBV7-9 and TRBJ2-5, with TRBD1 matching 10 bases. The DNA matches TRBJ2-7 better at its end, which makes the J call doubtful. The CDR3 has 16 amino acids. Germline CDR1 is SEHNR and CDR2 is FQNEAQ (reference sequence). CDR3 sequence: CASSLRQGASAYEQYF. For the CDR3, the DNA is TGTGCCAGCAGCTTAAGACAGGGGGCTTCCGCCTACGAGCAGTACTTC.

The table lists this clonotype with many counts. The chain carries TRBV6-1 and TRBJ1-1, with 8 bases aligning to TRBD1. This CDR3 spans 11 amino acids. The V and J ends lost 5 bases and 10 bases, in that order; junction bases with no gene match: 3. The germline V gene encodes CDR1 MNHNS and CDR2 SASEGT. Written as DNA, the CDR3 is TGTGCCAGCAGTAGCACAGGGGGAGCTTTCTTT. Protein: CASSSTGGAFF.

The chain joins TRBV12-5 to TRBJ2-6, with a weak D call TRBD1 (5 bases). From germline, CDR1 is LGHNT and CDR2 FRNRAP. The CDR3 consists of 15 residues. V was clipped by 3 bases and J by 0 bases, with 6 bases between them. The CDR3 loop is CASGFQGSGANVLTF. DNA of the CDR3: TGTGCTAGTGGTTTTCAGGGCTCTGGGGCCAACGTCCTGACTTTC.

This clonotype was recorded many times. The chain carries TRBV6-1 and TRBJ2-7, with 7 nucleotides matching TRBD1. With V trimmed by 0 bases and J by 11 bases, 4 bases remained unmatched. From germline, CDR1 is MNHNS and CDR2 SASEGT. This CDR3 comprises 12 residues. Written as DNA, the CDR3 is TGTGCCAGCAGTGAAGCACGTCAGGGGGAGTACTTC. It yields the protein CASSEARQGEYF.

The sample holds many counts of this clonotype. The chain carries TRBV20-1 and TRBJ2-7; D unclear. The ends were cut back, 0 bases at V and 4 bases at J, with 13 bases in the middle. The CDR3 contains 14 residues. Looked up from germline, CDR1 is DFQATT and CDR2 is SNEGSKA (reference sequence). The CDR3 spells CSARDPVVRYEQYF. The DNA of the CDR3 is TGCAGTGCTAGAGATCCGGTGGTAAGGTACGAGCAGTACTTC.

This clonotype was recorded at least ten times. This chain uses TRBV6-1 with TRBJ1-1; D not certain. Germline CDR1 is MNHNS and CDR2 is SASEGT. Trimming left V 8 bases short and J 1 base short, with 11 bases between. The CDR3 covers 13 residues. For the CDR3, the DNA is TGTGCCAGCCGCGCCCCTGGGAACACTGAAGCTTTCTTT. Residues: CASRAPGNTEAFF.

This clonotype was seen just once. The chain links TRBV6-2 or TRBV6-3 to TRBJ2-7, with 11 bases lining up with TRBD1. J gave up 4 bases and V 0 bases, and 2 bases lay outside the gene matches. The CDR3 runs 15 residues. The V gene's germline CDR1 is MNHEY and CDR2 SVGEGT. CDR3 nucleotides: TGTGCCAGCAGTTACTCGCGGGACAGGGGGTACGAGCAGTACTTC. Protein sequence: CASSYSRDRGYEQYF.

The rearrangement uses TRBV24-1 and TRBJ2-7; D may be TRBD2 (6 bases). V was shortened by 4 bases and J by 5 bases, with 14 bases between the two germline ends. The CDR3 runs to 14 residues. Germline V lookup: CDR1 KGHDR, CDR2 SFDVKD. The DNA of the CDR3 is TGTGCCACCAGTGACCACGGGGGTTCTGACGAGCAGTACTTC. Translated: CATSDHGGSDEQYF.

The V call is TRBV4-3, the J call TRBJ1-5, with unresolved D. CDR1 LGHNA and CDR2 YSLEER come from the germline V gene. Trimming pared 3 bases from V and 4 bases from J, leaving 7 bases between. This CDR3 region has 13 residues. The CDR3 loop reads CASSQSGNQPQHF. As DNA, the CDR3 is TGCGCCAGCAGCCAGTCAGGAAATCAGCCCCAGCATTTT.

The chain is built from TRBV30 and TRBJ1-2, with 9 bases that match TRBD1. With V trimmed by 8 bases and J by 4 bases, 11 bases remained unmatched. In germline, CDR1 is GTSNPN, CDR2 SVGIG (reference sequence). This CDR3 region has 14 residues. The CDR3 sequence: CALGPTGGVYGYTF. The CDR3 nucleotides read TGTGCCCTAGGGCCGACAGGGGGAGTCTATGGCTACACCTTC.

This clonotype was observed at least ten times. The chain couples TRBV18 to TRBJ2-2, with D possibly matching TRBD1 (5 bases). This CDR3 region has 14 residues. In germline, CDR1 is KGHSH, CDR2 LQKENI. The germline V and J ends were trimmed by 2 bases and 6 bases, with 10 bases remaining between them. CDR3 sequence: CASSPYDSPGELFF. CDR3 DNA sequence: TGTGCCAGCTCACCATACGACAGCCCCGGGGAGCTGTTTTTT.

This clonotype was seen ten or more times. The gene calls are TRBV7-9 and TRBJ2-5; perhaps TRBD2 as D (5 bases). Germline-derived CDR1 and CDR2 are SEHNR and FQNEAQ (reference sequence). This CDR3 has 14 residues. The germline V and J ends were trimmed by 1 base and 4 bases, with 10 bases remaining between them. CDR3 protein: CASSLGGDVETQYF. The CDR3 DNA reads TGTGCCAGCAGCTTAGGGGGAGACGTAGAGACCCAGTACTTC.

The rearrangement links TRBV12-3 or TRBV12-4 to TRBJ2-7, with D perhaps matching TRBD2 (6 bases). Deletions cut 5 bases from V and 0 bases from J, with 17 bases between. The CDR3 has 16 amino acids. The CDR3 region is CASSRKGLQDSYEQYF. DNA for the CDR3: TGTGCCAGCAGTCGAAAGGGACTCCAAGACTCCTACGAGCAGTACTTC.

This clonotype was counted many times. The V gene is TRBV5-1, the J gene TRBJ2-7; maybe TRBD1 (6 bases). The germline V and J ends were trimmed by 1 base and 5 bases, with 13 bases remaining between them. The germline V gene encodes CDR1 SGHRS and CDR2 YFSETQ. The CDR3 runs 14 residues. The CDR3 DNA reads TGCGCCAGCAGCTTGAGACAGGTGGGCAACGAGCAGTACTTC. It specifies CASSLRQVGNEQYF.

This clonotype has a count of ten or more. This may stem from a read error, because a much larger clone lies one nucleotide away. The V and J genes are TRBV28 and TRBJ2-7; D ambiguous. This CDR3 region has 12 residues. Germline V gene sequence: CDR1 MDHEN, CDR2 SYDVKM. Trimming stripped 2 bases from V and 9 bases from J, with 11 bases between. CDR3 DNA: TGTGCCAGCAGTTTAGGGGTTGGGCGGCAGTACTTC. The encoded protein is CASSLGVGRQYF.

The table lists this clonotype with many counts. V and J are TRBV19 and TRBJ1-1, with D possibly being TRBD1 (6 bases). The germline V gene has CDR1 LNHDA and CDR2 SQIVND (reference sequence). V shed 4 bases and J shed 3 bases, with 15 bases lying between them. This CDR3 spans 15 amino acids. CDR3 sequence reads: CASSNSQGIYTEAFF. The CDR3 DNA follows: TGTGCCAGTAGTAACTCCCAGGGGATATACACTGAAGCTTTCTTT.